Following are 14 T cell receptor beta chains from one sample sequenced in a study of CD8 T cells in ankylosing spondylitis. TCRdb re-called the 5' RACE reads with MiXCR, one entry per CDR3 protein. This sample has about 360,000 distinct CDR3 sequences, with roughly 14% found just once. The sample consisted of blood, either unsorted or a sorted T cell fraction (not recorded which). The receptors stem from a male donor with ankylosing spondylitis or in good health (not recorded which).

This chain uses TRBV12-3 or TRBV12-4 with TRBJ1-2, with D uncertain. Between the trimmed V and J ends, which lost 6 bases and 6 bases, there was a span of 20 bases. CDR3 length: 15 amino acids. The CDR3: CASSLARGQDHGYTF. CDR3 nucleotide sequence: TGTGCCAGCAGCTTGGCAAGAGGGCAGGACCATGGCTACACCTTC.

This clonotype was counted between two and nine times. The V call is TRBV5-1, the J call TRBJ2-7; D not resolved. The CDR3 totals 14 residues. The V end was cut by 0 bases, the J end by 5 bases, with 12 bases between. Per the germline V gene, CDR1 is SGHRS and CDR2 is YFSETQ. Here the CDR3 reads CASSLAQKANEQYF. The CDR3 coding sequence is TGCGCCAGCAGCTTGGCCCAGAAGGCTAACGAGCAGTACTTC.

The chain uses TRBV3-1 and TRBJ2-1, with 8 bases lining up with TRBD1. Germline trimming cut 4 bases from V and 10 bases from J; bases unmatched to any gene: 12. This CDR3 contains 15 residues. CDR1 LGHDT and CDR2 YNNKEL come from the germline V gene (reference sequence). CDR3 residues: CASSRRAGGANEQFF. DNA of the CDR3: TGTGCCAGCAGCCGTAGGGCAGGGGGCGCGAACGAGCAGTTCTTC.

This clonotype was seen a few times. CDR3 region: CASSWNNMNTEAFF. The CDR3 coding sequence is TGCGCCAGCAGCTGGAACAACATGAACACTGAAGCTTTCTTT. V usage is TRBV5-1 and J usage is TRBJ1-1, with D unresolved. CDR3 size: 14 residues. V lost 3 bases and J 0 bases, leaving 9 bases between the germline ends. Germline CDR1 is SGHRS and CDR2 is YFSETQ.

This clonotype was observed at least ten times. The V and J genes are TRBV5-5 and TRBJ2-3; weak D call: TRBD2 (6 bases). The CDR3 covers 13 residues. Trimming left V 4 bases short and J 3 bases short, with 9 bases between. CDR1 is SGHKS, CDR2 YYEKEE, per germline (reference sequence). The CDR3, as DNA: TGTGCCAGCAGCAGCCGGGGGACAGATACGCAGTATTTT. Translation gives CASSSRGTDTQYF. Variable domain in full (rest from reference TRBV5-5 and TRBJ2-3): DAGVTQSPTHLIKTRGQQVTLRCSPISGHKSVSWYQQVLGQGPQFIFQYYEKEERGRGNFPDRFSARQFPNYSSELNVNALLLGDSALYLCASSSRGTDTQYFGPGTRLTVL.

The rearrangement uses TRBV6-1 and TRBJ2-2; D might be TRBD1 or TRBD2, each matching 6 bases. From germline, CDR1 is MNHNS and CDR2 SASEGT. This CDR3 region has 14 residues. The V end was cut by 7 bases, the J end by 0 bases, with 9 bases between. CDR3 residues: CASNGGTNTGELFF. DNA for the CDR3: TGTGCCAGCAACGGGGGCACGAACACCGGGGAGCTGTTTTTT.

This sequence joins TRBV3-1 and TRBJ2-2; 10 bases agree with TRBD2. Germline assignment: CDR1 LGHDT and CDR2 YNNKEL (reference sequence). The V gene end was trimmed by 1 base and the J gene end by 6 bases; junction bases not matched to a gene: 11. There are 18 residues in the CDR3. CDR3 coding DNA: TGTGCCAGCAGCCAAGCTAGCGGGAGAGGACCGTGGGCCGGGGAGCTGTTTTTT. Amino acids: CASSQASGRGPWAGELFF.

This clonotype has just one count. An end of the junction differs from the germline gene, which may be a read error. The V gene is TRBV7-2, the J gene TRBJ2-3; D is uncertain. CDR3 length: 14 residues. In germline, CDR1 is SGHTA, CDR2 FQGNSA. This CDR3 reads CASSLGFSTETQYF. As DNA, the CDR3 is TGTGCCAGCAGCTTAGGTTTTAGCACAGAAACGCAGTATTTT.

In this sample, this clonotype turned up many times. J is TRBJ2-1 and V is TRBV5-1; D is possibly TRBD2 (5 bases). The length of the CDR3 is 15 residues. Per germline, CDR1 SGHRS and CDR2 YFSETQ. The V and J ends lost 2 bases and 3 bases respectively, with 12 bases between them. The CDR3 sequence is CASSLSGSFYNEQFF. The CDR3 DNA reads TGCGCCAGCAGCTTAAGTGGGAGTTTCTACAATGAGCAGTTCTTC.

In its sample, this clonotype was seen a few times. V is TRBV5-1 and J is TRBJ2-5; 8 positions agree with TRBD1. The length of the CDR3 is 14 residues. Germline loops: CDR1 SGHRS, CDR2 YFSETQ. V lost 3 bases, J lost 5 bases, and 6 bases stayed unmatched. The CDR3, as DNA: TGCGCCAGCAGCTACCAGGGGGCTGAGGAGACCCAGTACTTC. As protein: CASSYQGAEETQYF.

The rearrangement links TRBV11-2 to TRBJ2-7, with 9 bases aligning to TRBD1. V shed 8 bases and J 5 bases; nucleotides not matched to a gene: 22. This CDR3 is built from 18 residues. CDR1 is SGHAT and CDR2 is FQNNGV in the germline V gene. The CDR3 coding sequence is TGTGCCAGCGGCTACCCCGTAGGGACAGGGTTATCTAATAACGAGCAGTACTTC. Translating it yields CASGYPVGTGLSNNEQYF.

The chain joins TRBV25-1 to TRBJ1-2, with TRBD1 identical over 7 bases. The ends lost 6 bases at V and 5 bases at J; junction bases unmatched: 9. CDR3 length equals 14 residues. CDR1 and CDR2 (germline): MGHDK, SYGVNS. CDR3 protein: CASSGSGQQYGYTF. In nucleotides, the CDR3 is TGTGCCAGCAGCGGTTCGGGACAGCAGTATGGCTACACCTTC.

CDR3 sequence (DNA): TGTGCCAGCAGTGCAGTGACAGGGGGCTTTGGCTACACCTTC. This sequence encodes CASSAVTGGFGYTF. V and J are TRBV12-3 or TRBV12-4 and TRBJ1-2; 10 bases match TRBD1. This CDR3 is built from 14 residues. V trimming: 5 bases; J trimming: 7 bases; junction bases outside the gene matches: 7.

This clonotype was seen more than once but under ten times. The J gene is TRBJ1-2, the V gene TRBV12-3 or TRBV12-4; perhaps TRBD1 as D (5 bases). The CDR3 consists of 15 residues. V was trimmed by 3 bases and J by 0 bases, leaving 11 bases between them. This CDR3 reads CASSFGAGANYGYTF. For the CDR3, the DNA is TGTGCCAGCAGTTTTGGGGCTGGGGCTAACTATGGCTACACCTTC.